The clone carrying this TCR beta chain was recorded at least ten times. Its antigen is undetermined. Each CDR3 protein gets one entry after TCRdb re-called the RT-PCR reads with MiXCR. Of 250,000 to 350,000 distinct CDR3 sequences in the sample, approximately 23% were seen once. The data originate from a study of response to subunit inactivated influenza vaccine. Regarding the study as a whole: Each seasonal influenza vaccination recruits few new T cells, the authors suggested.

Trimming left V 6 bases short and J 9 bases short, with 18 bases between. From germline, CDR1 is MNHNS and CDR2 SASEGT. The CDR3 has 14 amino acids. This specimen consisted of PBMCs from blood, obtained approximately 20 months after vaccination. The chain combines TRBV6-1 with TRBJ1-5, with TRBD1 as a possible D gene (5 bases). This receptor was taken from a man aged 45-69 years who received an inactivated influenza vaccine. CDR3: CASSPGGVRVPQHF. In DNA form, the CDR3 reads TGTGCCAGCAGCCCGGGGGGGGTTCGTGTGCCCCAGCATTTT.